The rows below give T cell receptor beta chains drawn from one sample of a study of blood T cell repertoires in COVID-19. This table comes from immunoSEQ multiplex PCR, and its TCRdb copy is limited to in-frame clones, with some not included. This table holds 250,000 to 300,000 clones, roughly 86% found once. The specimen was PBMCs or T cells enriched from blood (not recorded which). The origin of the receptors is a woman aged 45-59 years who had been exposed to COVID-19. CDR3s include the opening cysteine and the closing phenylalanine or tryptophan. Each record gives: CDR3 length, J gene, V gene, clone size, D gene, CDR3 DNA, CDR3 protein. A D gene is named only where the DNA matches it firmly. Clone sizes are given selectively: once, few, many, or a class where the clone is expanded.

CDR3 length: 15; J gene: TRBJ2-3; V gene: TRBV5-1; clone size: NA; D gene: TRBD2; CDR3 DNA: TGCGCCAGCAGCCGAGCGGGGGCGGGGATAGATACGCAGTATTTT; CDR3 protein: CASSRAGAGIDTQYF
CDR3 length: 16; J gene: TRBJ1-6; V gene: TRBV4-1; clone size: NA; D gene: TRBD1; CDR3 DNA: TGCGCCAGCAGCCGATCCGCAGGACAGGAGAATTCACCCCTCCACTTT; CDR3 protein: CASSRSAGQENSPLHF
CDR3 length: 18; J gene: TRBJ1-6; V gene: TRBV5-6; clone size: NA; D gene: NA; CDR3 DNA: TGTGCCAGCAGCCCCTATATCGGCCGGAGCTCCTATAATTCACCCCTCCACTTT; CDR3 protein: CASSPYIGRSSYNSPLHF
CDR3 length: 16; J gene: TRBJ1-2; V gene: TRBV5-5; clone size: NA; D gene: TRBD1; CDR3 DNA: TGTGCCAGCAGCTATCGGGACAGCGTTCTGTTCGATGGCTACACCTTC; CDR3 protein: CASSYRDSVLFDGYTF
CDR3 length: 16; J gene: TRBJ1-6; V gene: TRBV25-1; clone size: NA; D gene: TRBD1; CDR3 DNA: TGTGCCAGCAGTGACCGCCAGGGGGCCGGGAATTCACCCCTCCACTTT; CDR3 protein: CASSDRQGAGNSPLHF
CDR3 length: 15; J gene: TRBJ2-4; V gene: TRBV28; clone size: many; D gene: TRBD2; CDR3 DNA: TGTGCCAGCACCTTAGGGCTAGCGGGGGGTTCCATTCAGTACTTC; CDR3 protein: CASTLGLAGGSIQYF
CDR3 length: 15; J gene: TRBJ2-7; V gene: TRBV5-1; clone size: NA; D gene: TRBD1; CDR3 DNA: TGCGCCAGCAGCTCGGGACAGGGAGGACCCTACGAGCAGTACTTC; CDR3 protein: CASSSGQGGPYEQYF
CDR3 length: 15; J gene: TRBJ1-1; V gene: TRBV27; clone size: NA; D gene: TRBD1; CDR3 DNA: TGTGCCAGCAGAGAAGCGACAGGGAGGAACACTGAAGCTTTCTTT; CDR3 protein: CASREATGRNTEAFF
CDR3 length: 15; J gene: TRBJ2-5; V gene: TRBV20-1; clone size: NA; D gene: TRBD2; CDR3 DNA: TGCAGTGCTAGTCAAAGGCGGGGGGGCGGCGAGACCCAGTACTTC; CDR3 protein: CSASQRRGGGETQYF
CDR3 length: 14; J gene: TRBJ1-5; V gene: TRBV5-6; clone size: NA; D gene: NA; CDR3 DNA: TGTGCCAGCAGCTTTGCAGGGGTCAATCAGCCCCAGCATTTT; CDR3 protein: CASSFAGVNQPQHF
CDR3 length: 17; J gene: TRBJ2-2; V gene: TRBV9; clone size: NA; D gene: NA; CDR3 DNA: TGTGCCAGCAGCGTAGGTTTGACTCGAACGAACACCGGGGAGCTGTTTTTT; CDR3 protein: CASSVGLTRTNTGELFF
CDR3 length: 15; J gene: TRBJ1-1; V gene: TRBV19; clone size: NA; D gene: NA; CDR3 DNA: TGTGCCAGCCTCCTATGGGGGCAGGCGAACACTGAAGCTTTCTTT; CDR3 protein: CASLLWGQANTEAFF
CDR3 length: 15; J gene: TRBJ2-7; V gene: TRBV2; clone size: once; D gene: TRBD2; CDR3 DNA: TGTGCCAGCAGTGGTGAGTTAGCGGGGCCCCACGAGCAGTACTTC; CDR3 protein: CASSGELAGPHEQYF
CDR3 length: 14; J gene: TRBJ1-4; V gene: TRBV27; clone size: NA; D gene: NA; CDR3 DNA: TGTGCCAGCGCTGACGGGGGTCCCCTCCTGAAACTGTTTTTT; CDR3 protein: CASADGGPLLKLFF
CDR3 length: 15; J gene: TRBJ1-4; V gene: TRBV4-1; clone size: NA; D gene: NA; CDR3 DNA: TGCGCCAGCAACCCCCGGGGGGGGGTTGGTGAAAAACTGTTTTTT; CDR3 protein: CASNPRGGVGEKLFF
CDR3 length: 17; J gene: TRBJ1-5; V gene: TRBV7-9; clone size: NA; D gene: NA; CDR3 DNA: TGTGCCAGCAGCGATTATACCAGGGTGGGGCCCAATCAGCCCCAGCATTTT; CDR3 protein: CASSDYTRVGPNQPQHF
CDR3 length: 17; J gene: TRBJ1-2; V gene: TRBV4-1; clone size: NA; D gene: NA; CDR3 DNA: TGCGCCAGCAGCCAACTTAGGGCGGGCGACACTAACTATGGCTACACCTTC; CDR3 protein: CASSQLRAGDTNYGYTF
CDR3 length: 11; J gene: TRBJ1-2; V gene: TRBV20-1; clone size: once; D gene: NA; CDR3 DNA: TGCAGTGGTCGACGTACAGCCGGCTACACCTTC; CDR3 protein: CSGRRTAGYTF
CDR3 length: 14; J gene: TRBJ2-7; V gene: TRBV6-5; clone size: NA; D gene: TRBD2; CDR3 DNA: TGTGCCAGCAGATCGGCGGGGGGCTGGTACGAGCAGTACTTC; CDR3 protein: CASRSAGGWYEQYF
CDR3 length: 11; J gene: TRBJ1-1; V gene: TRBV28; clone size: NA; D gene: TRBD1; CDR3 DNA: TGTGCCAGCAGTTTGGGCAGGGGGAGTGTCTTT; CDR3 protein: CASSLGRGSVF
CDR3 length: 15; J gene: TRBJ2-1; V gene: TRBV4-2; clone size: NA; D gene: TRBD2; CDR3 DNA: TGTGCCAGCAGCCAAGGAGCGGGGGGGAACAATGAGCAGTTCTTC; CDR3 protein: CASSQGAGGNNEQFF
CDR3 length: 13; J gene: TRBJ1-4; V gene: TRBV29-1; clone size: NA; D gene: NA; CDR3 DNA: TGCAGCGTTGAAGCTAACAGTAATGAAAAACTGTTTTTT; CDR3 protein: CSVEANSNEKLFF
CDR3 length: 17; J gene: TRBJ2-1; V gene: TRBV5-1; clone size: NA; D gene: TRBD2; CDR3 DNA: TGCGCCAGCAGCTTGGTTTCTAGCGGGGCCCTCAACAATGAGCAGTTCTTC; CDR3 protein: CASSLVSSGALNNEQFF
CDR3 length: 17; J gene: TRBJ2-3; V gene: TRBV28; clone size: once; D gene: TRBD1; CDR3 DNA: TGTGCCAGCAGCAGTTTATTTAGGACAGGCGTAGCAGATACGCAGTATTTT; CDR3 protein: CASSSLFRTGVADTQYF
CDR3 length: 13; J gene: TRBJ1-2; V gene: TRBV28; clone size: NA; D gene: NA; CDR3 DNA: TGTGCCAGCAGTTTATCCCCTCAGTGGGGCTACACCTTC; CDR3 protein: CASSLSPQWGYTF
CDR3 length: 14; J gene: TRBJ2-7; V gene: TRBV7-2; clone size: NA; D gene: NA; CDR3 DNA: TGTGCCAGCAGCTTTGGGGGCACCAACTACGAGCAGTACTTC; CDR3 protein: CASSFGGTNYEQYF
CDR3 length: 12; J gene: TRBJ2-1; V gene: TRBV20-1; clone size: NA; D gene: NA; CDR3 DNA: TGCAGTGCTAGTATGGGGCTGCATGAGCAGTTCTTC; CDR3 protein: CSASMGLHEQFF
CDR3 length: 14; J gene: TRBJ2-5; V gene: TRBV6-5; clone size: NA; D gene: NA; CDR3 DNA: TGTGCCAGCAGCCCAGGACGGGGAAAAGAGACCCAGTACTTC; CDR3 protein: CASSPGRGKETQYF
CDR3 length: 16; J gene: TRBJ2-6; V gene: TRBV28; clone size: once; D gene: NA; CDR3 DNA: TGTGCCAGCAGAACGGGTATGAGCTCTGGGGCCAACGTCCTGACTTTC; CDR3 protein: CASRTGMSSGANVLTF
CDR3 length: 13; J gene: TRBJ1-2; V gene: TRBV24-1; clone size: NA; D gene: NA; CDR3 DNA: TGTGCCACCAGTGTTTCGGGGGAGCGCGGCTACACCTTC; CDR3 protein: CATSVSGERGYTF